This TCR beta chain originates from a study of T cells in Graves' hyperthyroidism and ophthalmopathy (dated by TCRdb to the late 2010s). Concerning the study at large: Peripheral blood samples were taken at the time of initial diagnosis, prior to any treatment. To identify TCR V-J signatures that set the groups apart, the researchers used a discovery cohort of roughly 100 patients, made up of under 50 with Graves' ophthalmopathy and about 55 with stable Graves' hyperthyroidism. Prospective prediction of ophthalmopathy was tested in an independent validation cohort of fewer than 20 hyperthyroidism patients and 17 patients who later progressed to ophthalmopathy. The approximately 98 discovery patients were randomly divided into training and test sets at a 7:3 ratio. Thyroid tissue and blood T-cell repertoires from six Graves' hyperthyroidism patients were also compared in the study. After sampling, hyperthyroidism patients received methimazole starting at 30 mg daily, and ophthalmopathy patients received high-dose intravenous methylprednisolone. TCR Vbeta CDR3 sequencing of 130 to 150 peripheral blood samples (43 ophthalmopathy, roughly 74 hyperthyroidism and about 17 progressor patients) is reported in the paper.

Summary of the overall study and its limitations: Ophthalmopathy was separated from stable hyperthyroidism by a 13 V-J signature model, with around 88% sensitivity and approximately 84% specificity obtained in cross-validation and 80%/75% obtained in testing. Blood samples also contained most of the expanded thyroid clonotypes (frequency above 0.001), which suggests that blood repertoires may reflect thyroid immune responses. During validation, the model predicted progression to ophthalmopathy a median of roughly 7.1 months ahead of onset, with around 71% sensitivity and 72.22% specificity. Sample size was not statistically predetermined, and investigators were not blinded to group allocation.

Stable Graves' hyperthyroidism was defined as the absence of progression to ophthalmopathy over 18 months of follow-up. Hyperthyroidism patients were newly diagnosed, had a disease duration of under 2 months, and were aged 18 to 65 years. Patients with uncontrolled infections, other autoimmune diseases, pregnancy or lactation were excluded. Diagnoses were established on the basis of clinical symptoms, serum thyroxine and TRAb, thyroid ultrasound, and orbital computed tomography. PBMCs were isolated from 8 to 10 ml of fresh peripheral blood by Ficoll-Paque density gradient centrifugation. Trizol reagent was used to extract total RNA, and RNA quality was then checked on an Agilent 2100 Bioanalyzer. The CDR3 measures 17 amino acids from cysteine to phenylalanine. CDR3 DNA is the only sequence kept; it has 51 bases, read in frame from the first base. CDR1 and CDR2 (DFQATT, SNEGSKA) derive from the germline V gene (reference sequence). Here V drops 2 bases and J drops 0 bases, and the junction holds 8 bases not matched to any gene.

About this clonotype itself: Which antigen it targets is not known. No base-level quality is on record; no much larger clone is a single base apart.

The TCR beta CDR3 regions were amplified from RNA transcripts. A first-round RT-PCR of the TCR CDR3 used the HTBI primer set with the Qiagen OneStep RT-PCR kit. Libraries were constructed in a second round of multiplex PCR, after which size selection and purification were carried out. Libraries were sequenced paired-end with 100 bp reads on an Illumina HiSeq2000. Regarding the original processing steps: SOAPnuke was used to process the raw data, throwing out any read that contained adapters or uncalled bases, had a mean Phred below 15, or lacked an exact constant-primer or identifier match. COPE v1.2.5 was used to merge the high-quality paired reads, and each unique nucleotide sequence was defined as a clonotype. MiTCR v1.1 was used to align the clonotypes against IMGT TRBV, TRBD and TRBJ reference segments. The analysis included only V-J combinations with a frequency above 0.0001, which together covered approximately 99% of the repertoires. The TCS score was defined as the ratio of F50 (clonal expansion) to E x V (chaos), calculated using BLOSUM62-based TCRdist between CDR3 peptides within each V-J. Welch's t-statistics and random forest reduced just over 500 V-J features to under 15, which were used in a naive Bayes classifier (R e1071). TCRdb redid the processing of the public reads, applying fastp at Q25 and MiXCR, and retained in-frame beta chains. A single entry per CDR3 protein holds the most common genes and DNA from its merged rows. Here the V and J calls rest on TCRdb's processing, not on the authors' analysis. In all, the sample holds 550,000 to 800,000 distinct CDR3 sequences, and 17% of those were seen once. Jointly, the top ten make up roughly a sixth of the sample.

Sequencing was done on a sample of blood. This sequence originates from a man aged 45 to 65 with Graves' hyperthyroidism. The V gene is TRBV20-1 and the J gene is TRBJ2-3, and TRBD1 aligns with 10 junction nucleotides. The CDR3 here reads CSARLSQDRGSTDTQYF. The DNA reads as follows: TGCAGTGCTAGACTCTCCCAGGACAGGGGGAGCACAGATACGCAGTATTTT.